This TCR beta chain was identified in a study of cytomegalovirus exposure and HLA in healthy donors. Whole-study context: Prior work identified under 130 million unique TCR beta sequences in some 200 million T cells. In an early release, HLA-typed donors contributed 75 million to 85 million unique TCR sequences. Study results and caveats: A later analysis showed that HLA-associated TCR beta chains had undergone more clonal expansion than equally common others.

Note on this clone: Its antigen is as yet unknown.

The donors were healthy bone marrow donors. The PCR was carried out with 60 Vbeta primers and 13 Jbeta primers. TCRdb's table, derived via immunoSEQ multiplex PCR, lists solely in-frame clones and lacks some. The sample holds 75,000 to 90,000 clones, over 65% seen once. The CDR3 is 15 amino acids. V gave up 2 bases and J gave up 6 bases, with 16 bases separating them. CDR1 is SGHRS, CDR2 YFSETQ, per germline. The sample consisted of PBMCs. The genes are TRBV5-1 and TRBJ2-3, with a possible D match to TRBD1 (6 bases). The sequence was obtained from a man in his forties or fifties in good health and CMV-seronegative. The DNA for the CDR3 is TGCGCCAGCAGCTTCCCGAGGGGGAATAGTGATACGCAGTATTTT. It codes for CASSFPRGNSDTQYF. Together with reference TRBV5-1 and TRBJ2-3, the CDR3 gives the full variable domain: KAGVTQTPRYLIKTRGQQVTLSCSPISGHRSVSWYQQTPGQGLQFLFEYFSETQRNKGNFPGRFSGRQFSNSRSEMNVSTLELGDSALYLCASSFPRGNSDTQYFGPGTRLTVL.